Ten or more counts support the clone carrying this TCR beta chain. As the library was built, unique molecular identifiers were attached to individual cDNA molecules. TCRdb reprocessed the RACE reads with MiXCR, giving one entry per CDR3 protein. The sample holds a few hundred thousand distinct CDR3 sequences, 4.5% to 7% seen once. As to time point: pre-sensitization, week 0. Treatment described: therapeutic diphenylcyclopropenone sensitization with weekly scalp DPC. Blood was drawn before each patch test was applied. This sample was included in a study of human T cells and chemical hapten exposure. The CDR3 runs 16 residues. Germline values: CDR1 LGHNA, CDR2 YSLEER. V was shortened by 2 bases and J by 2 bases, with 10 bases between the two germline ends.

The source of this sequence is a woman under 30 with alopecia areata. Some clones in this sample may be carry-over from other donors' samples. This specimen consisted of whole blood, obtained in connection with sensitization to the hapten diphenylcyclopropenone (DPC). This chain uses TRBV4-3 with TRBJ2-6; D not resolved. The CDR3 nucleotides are TGCGCCAGCAGCCAATATAGTTCCACTGGGGCCAACGTCCTGACTTTC. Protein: CASSQYSSTGANVLTF.